This entry features one T cell receptor (beta chain) sequence. Antigen specificity is unknown. In replicate PCRs of sorted subsets, approximately 190 ng DNA, tens of thousands of T cell genomes, was used. Here immunoSEQ multiplex PCR was the method, and the copy in TCRdb shows in-frame clones only, minus some. Of about 2.5 million clones in the sample, around 92% were seen once. The data originate from a study of shared clonotypes between healthy human individuals. Study findings and constraints: Larger estimated richness was generally seen in naive subsets than in memory subsets.

The CDR3 spans 16 residues. V was clipped by 4 bases and J by 0 bases; unmatched bases: 5. The germline V gene has CDR1 SGHKS and CDR2 YYEKEE (reference sequence). Sample: naive CD4+ T cells from PBMCs. Subset indicated: CD45RA+ positively selected. This receptor was identified in a man aged 18 to 29 in good health. Some clones in this sample may be carry-over from other donors' samples. The chain combines TRBV5-5 with TRBJ1-3; 9 bases agree with TRBD1. Here the CDR3 reads CASSTRTGASGNTIYF. The CDR3, as DNA: TGTGCCAGCAGCACTCGGACAGGGGCCTCTGGAAACACCATATATTTT.